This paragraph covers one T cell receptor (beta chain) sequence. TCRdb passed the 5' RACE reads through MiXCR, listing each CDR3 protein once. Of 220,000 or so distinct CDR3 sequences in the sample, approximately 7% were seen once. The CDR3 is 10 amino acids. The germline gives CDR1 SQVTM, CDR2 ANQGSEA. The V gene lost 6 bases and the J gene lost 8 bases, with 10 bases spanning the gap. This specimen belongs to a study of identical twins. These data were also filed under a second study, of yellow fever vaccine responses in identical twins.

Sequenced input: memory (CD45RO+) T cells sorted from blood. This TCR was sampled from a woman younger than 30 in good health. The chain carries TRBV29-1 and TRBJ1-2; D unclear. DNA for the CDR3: TGCAGCGTCGCGACTGAGGGCTACACCTTC. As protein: CSVATEGYTF.